One sample yielded the 14 T cell receptor beta chains listed below, sequenced in a study of cytomegalovirus exposure and HLA in healthy donors. PCR was performed using 60 Vbeta and 13 Jbeta primers. The method was immunoSEQ multiplex PCR; TCRdb's version includes in-frame clones alone and lacks a portion of them. This table holds 210,000 or so clones, more than 60% found once. Sequencing input: PBMCs. These receptors originate from a girl aged 2 to 10 in good health and CMV-seronegative.

Note on this clone: At one end the junction does not follow the germline gene, possibly because of a read error. The genes are TRBV18 and TRBJ2-7; a possible D gene is TRBD1 (5 bases). This CDR3 comprises 14 residues. Germline assignment: CDR1 KGHSH and CDR2 LQKENI. CDR3 in DNA: TGTGCCAGCTCAGAAGACAGTCCCTTGGCCGAGCAATACTTC. It encodes CASSEDSPLAEQYF.

This clone was recorded a few times. The genes are TRBV9 and TRBJ1-1, with no clear D. Trimming took off 0 bases at V and 10 bases at J, with 10 bases between the two ends. The V gene's germline CDR1 is SGDLS and CDR2 YYNGEE. The CDR3 spans 12 residues. In DNA, the CDR3 is TGTGCCAGCAGCGTAGTTGAGGGTTCAGCTTTCTTT. The encoded protein is CASSVVEGSAFF.

The chain is built from TRBV4-1 and TRBJ2-1; no clear D gene. Germline values: CDR1 MGHRA, CDR2 YSYEKL. This CDR3 spans 16 amino acids. Deletions cut 3 bases from V and 7 bases from J, with 19 bases between. The CDR3 sequence: CASSQPPGGVLNEQFF. The CDR3 DNA is TGCGCCAGCAGCCAGCCCCCTGGTGGAGTTCTAAATGAGCAGTTCTTC.

The chain links TRBV2 to TRBJ2-2; a possible D gene is TRBD1 (5 bases). Trimming left V 2 bases short and J 5 bases short, with 9 bases between. CDR3 length: 14 amino acids. Germline values: CDR1 SNHLY, CDR2 FYNNEI. In nucleotides, the CDR3 is TGTGCCAGCAGTGAAAGGCAGGGAACCGGGGAGCTGTTTTTT. Its protein is CASSERQGTGELFF.

The rearrangement links TRBV10-2 to TRBJ2-7, with D possibly being TRBD1 (6 bases). Germline V CDR1 and CDR2: WSHSY, SAAADI. This CDR3 region has 14 residues. V lost 6 bases, J lost 2 bases, and 14 bases lay in between. The CDR3 DNA reads TGCGCCAGCAGAGACTCGACAGGTCCCTACGAGCAGTACTTC. Translation gives CASRDSTGPYEQYF.

This chain connects TRBV7-9 to TRBJ1-6; 9 bases line up with TRBD1. Germline V gene sequence: CDR1 SEHNR, CDR2 FQNEAQ (reference sequence). V lost 1 base, J lost 9 bases, and 4 bases stayed unmatched. The CDR3 is 15 amino acids. In DNA, the CDR3 is TGTGCCAGCAGCTTAGTAGGGACAGGGTTTTCACCCCTCCACTTT. Translating it yields CASSLVGTGFSPLHF.

The rearrangement joins TRBV6-6 to TRBJ2-7, with TRBD1 as a possible D gene (6 bases). CDR1 and CDR2 (germline): MNHNY, SVGAGI (reference sequence). The CDR3 length is 15 residues. V was shortened by 7 bases and J by 0 bases, with 16 bases between the two germline ends. CDR3 residues: CASTDMDSSSYEQYF. The CDR3 DNA reads TGTGCCAGCACCGATATGGACAGTTCCTCCTACGAGCAGTACTTC.

This clone was found a few times. J is TRBJ2-5 and V is TRBV5-4; weak D call: TRBD2 (7 bases). This CDR3 has 17 residues. V lost 4 bases to trimming and J lost 0 bases, with 19 bases between them. Germline lookup yields CDR1 SGHNT and CDR2 YYREEE (reference sequence). CDR3 DNA: TGTGCCAGCAGCCAGGAGGCGGGGGCCCTGTACCAAGAGACCCAGTACTTC. Translating it yields CASSQEAGALYQETQYF.

The chain carries TRBV7-9 and TRBJ1-2; D remains ambiguous. V was shortened by 11 bases and J by 6 bases, with 16 bases between the two germline ends. The germline gives CDR1 SEHNR, CDR2 FQNEAQ (reference sequence). The CDR3 loop spans 12 amino acids. CDR3: CASTGILDGYTF. The CDR3 coding sequence is TGTGCCTCTACGGGGATCTTAGATGGCTACACCTTC.

The genes are TRBV7-9 and TRBJ2-1; TRBD2 matches 8 bases. The CDR3 extends over 15 amino acids. Germline CDR1 SEHNR, CDR2 FQNEAQ (reference sequence). V shed 5 bases and J 10 bases; nucleotides not matched to a gene: 13. CDR3 sequence reads: CASSMVRTSRGEQFF. For the CDR3, the DNA is TGTGCCAGCAGCATGGTTCGGACTAGCCGGGGAGAGCAGTTCTTC.

The V call is TRBV7-9, the J call TRBJ1-2; D remains ambiguous. With 2 bases removed from V and 0 bases from J, the gap between germline ends came to 13 bases. This CDR3 is 16 amino acids long. Germline CDR1 reads SEHNR; CDR2 reads FQNEAQ (reference sequence). Here the CDR3 DNA reads TGTGCCAGCAGCTTAATCCGTGGGCAGGCTAACTATGGCTACACCTTC. Encoded protein: CASSLIRGQANYGYTF.

The V call is TRBV20-1, the J call TRBJ1-2, with a weak D call TRBD1 (5 bases). CDR3 length: 11 amino acids. V was trimmed by 4 bases and J by 8 bases, leaving 11 bases between them. In germline, CDR1 is DFQATT, CDR2 SNEGSKA (reference sequence). The CDR3 DNA sequence: TGCAGTGCTAACGGTGACAGCGGCTACACCTTC. Protein: CSANGDSGYTF.

Only one count was recorded for this clone. The chain combines TRBV2 with TRBJ1-1; no definite D call. From germline, CDR1 is SNHLY and CDR2 FYNNEI. This CDR3 comprises 16 residues. The V and J ends lost 4 bases and 7 bases respectively, with 22 bases between them. CDR3 in DNA: TGTGCCAGCAGTGTGGATGCGGCCATCCCCCGAAATGAAGCTTTCTTT. This translates into CASSVDAAIPRNEAFF.

The chain has TRBV5-1 and TRBJ2-1; 12 nucleotides agree with TRBD2. CDR1 is SGHRS, CDR2 YFSETQ, per germline. The junction had 1 base not matched to a gene; V was cut back by 2 bases and J by 7 bases. The CDR3 consists of 14 residues. CDR3 sequence reads: CASSLGTSGNEQFF. For the CDR3, the DNA is TGCGCCAGCAGCTTAGGGACTAGCGGGAATGAGCAGTTCTTC.